The 8 T cell receptor beta chains in this list originate from one sample, sequenced in a study of T-cell memory formation after mild COVID-19. From the 5' RACE reads, TCRdb called clonotypes with MiXCR, one entry per CDR3 protein. The table has under 300,000 distinct CDR3 sequences, approximately 8% seen once; the top ten hold roughly 23%. The sample taken for sequencing was PBMCs or a T cell subset sorted from them (not recorded which). These receptors originate from a man aged 18-30 years who had mild COVID-19 (a few samples of this study predate the infection). Cell type and time point are not known.

CDR3 nucleotides: TGTGCCAGCAGCTTAGTGGCGGGGGAAACGGGAAAACTGTTTTTT. Residues: CASSLVAGETGKLFF. The rearrangement links TRBV7-9 to TRBJ1-4; D perhaps matches TRBD1 (5 bases). Germline V gene data show CDR1 as SEHNR and CDR2 as FQNEAQ (reference sequence). Between the trimmed V and J ends, which lost 1 base and 10 bases, there was a span of 16 bases. This CDR3 contains 15 residues.

This clonotype was counted many times. The chain is built from TRBV14 and TRBJ2-2; perhaps TRBD1 as D (5 bases). The CDR3 spans 13 residues. Germline V lookup: CDR1 SGHDN, CDR2 FVKESK. Trimming took 7 bases from V and 1 from J, leaving 7 bases between them. CDR3 bases: TGTGCCAGCACCCAGGGGAACACCGGGGAGCTGTTTTTT. This translates into CASTQGNTGELFF.

The V and J genes are TRBV29-1 and TRBJ2-1; a possible D gene is TRBD1 (6 bases). V lost 5 bases, J lost 8 bases, and 10 bases lay in between. The CDR3 is 11 amino acids. Germline-derived CDR1 and CDR2 are SQVTM and ANQGSEA. CDR3 in DNA: TGCAGCGTTAATGGGGGCCATGAGCAGTTCTTC. It yields the protein CSVNGGHEQFF.

The gene calls are TRBV4-1 and TRBJ1-1; 8 positions agree with TRBD1. CDR1 is MGHRA, CDR2 YSYEKL, per germline. This CDR3 has 13 amino acids. Losses at the gene ends were 8 bases for V and 3 bases for J; bases not matched to a gene: 5. CDR3 sequence: CASFSGGYTEAFF. DNA of the CDR3: TGCGCCAGCTTCTCAGGGGGCTACACTGAAGCTTTCTTT.

This chain connects TRBV5-5 to TRBJ1-6; D is undetermined. Per the germline V gene, CDR1 is SGHKS and CDR2 is YYEKEE (reference sequence). V was shortened by 4 bases and J by 7 bases, with 9 bases between the two germline ends. The CDR3 spans 13 residues. Here the CDR3 DNA reads TGTGCCAGCAGCCGACCCCCGAATTCACCCCTCCACTTT. This encodes CASSRPPNSPLHF.

The rearrangement uses TRBV7-2 and TRBJ2-1, with 9 nucleotides matching TRBD2. Germline V gene lookup returns CDR1 SGHTA and CDR2 FQGNSA. The V gene end was trimmed by 5 bases and the J gene end by 6 bases; junction bases not matched to a gene: 5. The CDR3 consists of 14 residues. The CDR3 is CASSPWTSVNEQFF. CDR3 in DNA: TGTGCCAGCAGCCCCTGGACTAGCGTCAATGAGCAGTTCTTC.

A word on this clonotype: The junction departs from germline at one end; a sequencing error may be responsible. The gene calls are TRBV7-7 and TRBJ1-4, with 11 positions matching TRBD1. The CDR3 has 15 residues. CDR1 is SSHAT and CDR2 is FNYEAQ in the germline V gene (reference sequence). The CDR3 DNA reads TGTGCTAGCAGCCCGGGACAGGGGGCTAATGAAAAACTGTTTTTT. Amino acids: CASSPGQGANEKLFF.

The CDR3: CASSVEGRDPEAFF. The CDR3 DNA reads TGTGCCAGCAGCGTAGAGGGGCGGGATCCTGAAGCTTTCTTT. The chain employs TRBV9 and TRBJ1-1, with a tentative D call TRBD1 (5 bases). Per germline, CDR1 SGDLS and CDR2 YYNGEE. V lost 0 bases to trimming and J lost 6 bases, with 12 bases between them. The length of the CDR3 is 14 residues.